These 11 T cell receptor beta chains came from one sample sequenced in a study of cytomegalovirus exposure and HLA in healthy donors (dated by TCRdb to 2015 to 2018). The library was generated by the immunoSEQ multiplex PCR assay. A mixture of 60 forward primers for TCR Vbeta segments and 13 reverse primers for TCR Jbeta segments was used in the multiplex PCR. What TCRdb holds here is the immuneACCESS table cut down to in-frame rearrangements. Part of the clones is not present; checked against another copy, under half of the missing clones reflect an unresolved V gene, and the others are unexplained. For this sample there are more than 200,000 clones; around 79% appear just once. The top ten constitute 1.5% to 2% of the sample. Sequencing was done on a sample of PBMCs. Every receptor here comes from a male donor in good health and CMV-seronegative.

The rearrangement uses TRBV30 and TRBJ2-3; 7 bases agree with TRBD2. The germline V gene encodes CDR1 GTSNPN and CDR2 SVGIG (reference sequence). J lost 1 base, V lost 0 bases, and 4 bases had no gene match. The CDR3 runs to 15 residues. Here the CDR3 reads CAWSVREVGTDTQYF. The CDR3 DNA is TGTGCCTGGAGTGTCCGGGAGGTCGGCACAGATACGCAGTATTTT.

This clone has only a few counts. V usage is TRBV29-1 and J usage is TRBJ1-2, with TRBD1 matching 9 bases. The junction had 8 bases not matched to a gene; V was cut back by 1 base and J by 8 bases. Germline assignment: CDR1 SQVTM and CDR2 ANQGSEA. The CDR3 covers 14 residues. In DNA form, the CDR3 reads TGCAGCGTTGAAGGGGGTTACAGGGGGCCCGGCTACACCTTC. The encoded protein is CSVEGGYRGPGYTF.

The J gene is TRBJ1-4, the V gene TRBV27, with D possibly TRBD1 on 5 matching bases. The CDR3 sequence is 12 residues long. Between the trimmed V and J ends, which lost 6 bases and 12 bases, there was a span of 14 bases. Germline values: CDR1 MNHEY, CDR2 SMNVEV (reference sequence). CDR3 residues: CASRRGVGELFF. CDR3 DNA: TGTGCCAGCAGGCGCGGGGTGGGGGAACTGTTTTTT. The variable domain in full, with the rest retrieved from reference TRBV27 and TRBJ1-4, is EAQVTQNPRYLITVTGKKLTVTCSQNMNHEYMSWYRQDPGLGLRQIYYSMNVEVTDKGDVPEGYKVSRKEKRNFPLILESPSPNQTSLYFCASRRGVGELFFGSGTQLSVL.

The chain has TRBV4-3 and TRBJ1-1; 8 nucleotides line up with TRBD1. Trimming removed 2 bases from V and 3 bases from J; junction bases left unmatched: 11. CDR3 size: 17 residues. Germline V gene lookup returns CDR1 LGHNA and CDR2 YSLEER. The CDR3 region has the DNA TGCGCCAGCAGCCAACTCCTCGCCGGGACAGGAGACACTGAAGCTTTCTTT. Translating gives CASSQLLAGTGDTEAFF.

The chain employs TRBV2 and TRBJ2-5, with TRBD2 identical over 9 bases. Trimming cost V 2 bases and J 0 bases; bases outside gene matches: 4. Per germline, CDR1 SNHLY and CDR2 FYNNEI. CDR3 length: 16 residues. The CDR3 sequence: CASSEFLAGNQETQYF. For the CDR3, the DNA is TGTGCCAGCAGTGAATTCCTAGCGGGGAACCAAGAGACCCAGTACTTC.

The CDR3 sequence is CASSSTGTDTQYF. The CDR3 coding sequence is TGTGCCAGCAGCTCCACAGGCACAGATACGCAGTATTTT. This chain joins TRBV5-6 and TRBJ2-3; D uncertain. The CDR3 is 13 amino acids. CDR1 is SGHDT and CDR2 is YYEEEE in the germline V gene. V shed 3 bases and J shed 1 base, with 6 bases lying between them. The variable domain in full, with the rest retrieved from reference TRBV5-6 and TRBJ2-3, is DAGVTQSPTHLIKTRGQQVTLRCSPKSGHDTVSWYQQALGQGPQFIFQYYEEEERQRGNFPDRFSGHQFPNYSSELNVNALLLGDSALYLCASSSTGTDTQYFGPGTRLTVL.

CDR3 coding DNA: TGTGCCTGGAGTGTATTCCCCGACAGGAATCAGCCCCAGCATTTT. As protein: CAWSVFPDRNQPQHF. The V and J genes are TRBV30 and TRBJ1-5, with D possibly matching TRBD1 (6 bases). This CDR3 contains 15 residues. Germline CDR1 reads GTSNPN; CDR2 reads SVGIG (reference sequence). Trimming removed 0 bases from V and 4 bases from J, with 13 bases in between.

V and J are TRBV10-3 and TRBJ2-3, with 8 nucleotides matching TRBD2. CDR3 length: 15 residues. CDR1 is ENHRY, CDR2 SYGVKD, per germline. Trimming removed 3 bases from V and 0 bases from J; junction bases left unmatched: 2. The CDR3 nucleotides read TGTGCCATCAGTGATGCTAGCGGGAGCACAGATACGCAGTATTTT. Amino acid sequence: CAISDASGSTDTQYF.

This rearrangement joins TRBV19 to TRBJ1-1; weak D call: TRBD1 (5 bases). The CDR3 contains 14 residues. Trimming took off 4 bases at V and 5 bases at J, with 14 bases between the two ends. Per germline, CDR1 LNHDA and CDR2 SQIVND (reference sequence). CDR3 residues: CASSRGPRGTEAFF. CDR3 DNA: TGTGCCAGTAGTAGGGGCCCACGAGGTACTGAAGCTTTCTTT.

The V gene is TRBV27, the J gene TRBJ1-4, with 7 bases fitting TRBD1. The CDR3 covers 15 residues. CDR1 and CDR2 from the germline V gene are MNHEY and SMNVEV (reference sequence). The junction had 7 bases not matched to a gene; V was cut back by 2 bases and J by 7 bases. The CDR3 DNA reads as TGTGCCAGCAGTTTACTCGGGACAGTGACTGAAAAACTGTTTTTT. As protein: CASSLLGTVTEKLFF.

This sequence joins TRBV15 and TRBJ2-2; 9 nucleotides match TRBD2. V dropped 7 bases and J dropped 7; count of bases not matched to a gene: 10. Germline V CDR1 and CDR2: LNHNV, YYDKDF (reference sequence). The CDR3 contains 15 residues. This chain's CDR3 is CATKPAGGPDGELFF. CDR3 DNA sequence: TGTGCCACCAAACCCGCGGGGGGGCCTGACGGGGAGCTGTTTTTT.